This TCR beta chain derives from a study of CD8+CD57+ T cells in acquired aplastic anemia. Study details: Quantities of DNA derived from sorted CD4+ and CD8+ cells averaged around 3 ug.

CDR3 and TCR beta VDJ profiling relied on genomic DNA as the template. TCRdb re-analysed the reads in MiXCR, keeping a single row per CDR3 protein. Among approximately 170,000 distinct CDR3 sequences listed, roughly half were seen once. This CDR3 is 15 amino acids long. Germline values: CDR1 SNHLY, CDR2 FYNNEI. V gave up 1 base and J gave up 10 bases; unmatched junction bases: 7. This rearrangement joins TRBV2 to TRBJ1-6; 7 nucleotides match TRBD1. Input material: sorted CD4+, CD8+, or CD8+CD57+ T cells (not recorded which) from PBMCs. The sequence came from a human donor in good health, serving as a control. The CDR3 loop reads CASSEGTGGRSPLHF. CDR3 nucleotide sequence: TGTGCCAGCAGTGAAGGGACAGGCGGACGATCACCCCTCCACTTT.